The 9 T cell receptor beta chains given below trace back to one sample, sequenced in a study of CD8 T cells in ankylosing spondylitis. TCRdb processed the 5' RACE reads anew with MiXCR; each CDR3 protein has one entry. There are roughly 230,000 distinct CDR3 sequences in the sample; 8% to 9% occur only once, and around 4.8% lies in the top ten. The sample taken for sequencing was blood, either unsorted or a sorted T cell fraction (not recorded which). Every receptor here comes from a female donor with ankylosing spondylitis or in good health (not recorded which).

This clonotype has at least ten counts. The genes are TRBV5-4 and TRBJ2-1; D possibly corresponds to TRBD1 (7 bases). CDR3 size: 15 residues. Germline loops: CDR1 SGHNT, CDR2 YYREEE (reference sequence). Trimming shortened V by 4 bases and J by 8 bases, and 19 bases separated the two germline ends. This CDR3 reads CASSPIGSRGDEQFF. In DNA form, the CDR3 reads TGTGCCAGCAGCCCGATAGGTTCCAGGGGGGATGAGCAGTTCTTC.

This clonotype was picked up many times. This chain connects TRBV20-1 to TRBJ1-3; TRBD1 matches at 7 bases. The length of the CDR3 is 15 residues. The germline V gene encodes CDR1 DFQATT and CDR2 SNEGSKA (reference sequence). V lost 3 bases to trimming and J lost 0 bases; unmatched junction nucleotides: 5. The CDR3 nucleotides read TGCAGTGCTAGGGAACAGGGGATCTCTGGAAACACCATATATTTT. This translates into CSAREQGISGNTIYF.

Many counts were recorded for this clonotype. The chain recombines TRBV27 with TRBJ1-2, with D perhaps TRBD1 (5 bases). The V gene lost 5 bases and the J gene lost 8 bases, with 18 bases spanning the gap. CDR3 size: 14 residues. Germline V CDR1 and CDR2: MNHEY, SMNVEV (reference sequence). The CDR3 nucleotides read TGTGCCAGCAGTCCTAGCGGGGGAAGAGGGGGCTACACCTTC. Translating gives CASSPSGGRGGYTF.

There are many counts of this clonotype. The CDR3 spells CASSTSVYNEQFF. CDR3 DNA: TGTGCCAGCAGCACTAGCGTCTACAATGAGCAGTTCTTC. The V and J genes are TRBV11-3 and TRBJ2-1, with 7 bases lining up with TRBD2. The length of the CDR3 is 13 residues. Germline loops: CDR1 SGHNT, CDR2 YENEEA. Trimming at V came to 5 bases and at J to 3 bases, leaving 1 base not matched to a gene. Full variable domain (outside the CDR3, taken from reference TRBV11-3 and TRBJ2-1): EAGVVQSPRYKIIEKKQPVAFWCNPISGHNTLYWYLQNLGQGPELLIRYENEEAVDDSQLPKDRFSAERLKGVDSTLKIQPAELGDSAVYLCASSTSVYNEQFFGPGTRLTVL.

This clonotype was counted ten times or more. The rearrangement joins TRBV6-6 to TRBJ1-5, with D perhaps TRBD1 (6 bases). CDR1 is MNHNY and CDR2 is SVGAGI in the germline V gene (reference sequence). CDR3 length: 14 residues. The germline V and J ends were trimmed by 8 bases and 3 bases, with 14 bases remaining between them. Written as DNA, the CDR3 is TGTGCCAGCCGTCCCCCGGGACACAATCAGCCCCAGCATTTT. Translation: CASRPPGHNQPQHF.

Ten or more counts support this clonotype. V usage is TRBV7-8 and J usage is TRBJ2-1; the match to TRBD2 covers 7 bases. Trimming at V came to 2 bases and at J to 4 bases, leaving 5 bases not matched to a gene. There are 15 residues in the CDR3. Germline-derived CDR1 and CDR2 are SGHVS and FQNEAQ. The CDR3 DNA is TGTGCCAGCAGCTTATACGCGGGAGAGTACAATGAGCAGTTCTTC. Translated, it gives CASSLYAGEYNEQFF.

This clonotype was counted ten times or more. The chain employs TRBV12-3 or TRBV12-4 and TRBJ2-1, with 10 positions matching TRBD2. This CDR3 comprises 15 residues. Trimming took 3 bases from V and 7 from J; bases not matched to a gene: 6. CDR3 sequence reads: CASSFLAGAGNEQFF. CDR3 sequence (DNA): TGTGCCAGCAGTTTTCTAGCGGGAGCCGGTAATGAGCAGTTCTTC.

V gene TRBV4-3 combines with J gene TRBJ1-6, with TRBD1 matching 7 bases. This CDR3 is 16 amino acids long. V gave up 0 bases and J gave up 6 bases; unmatched junction bases: 5. Germline CDR1 LGHNA, CDR2 YSLEER. CDR3: CASSQDVAGGNSPLHF. The CDR3, as DNA: TGCGCCAGCAGCCAAGACGTGGCAGGGGGTAATTCACCCCTCCACTTT.

For this clonotype: A read error may be the cause here, since a much bigger clone is one base away. This chain links TRBV4-2 with TRBJ2-2; a possible D gene is TRBD2 (7 bases). From germline, CDR1 is LGHNA and CDR2 YNFKEQ. The V end was cut by 1 base, the J end by 4 bases, with 13 bases between. The CDR3 extends over 16 amino acids. CDR3 sequence: CASSQVVGGGTGELFF. CDR3 DNA: TGTGCCAGCAGCCAAGTTGTGGGAGGGGGCACCGGGGAGCTGTTTTTT.